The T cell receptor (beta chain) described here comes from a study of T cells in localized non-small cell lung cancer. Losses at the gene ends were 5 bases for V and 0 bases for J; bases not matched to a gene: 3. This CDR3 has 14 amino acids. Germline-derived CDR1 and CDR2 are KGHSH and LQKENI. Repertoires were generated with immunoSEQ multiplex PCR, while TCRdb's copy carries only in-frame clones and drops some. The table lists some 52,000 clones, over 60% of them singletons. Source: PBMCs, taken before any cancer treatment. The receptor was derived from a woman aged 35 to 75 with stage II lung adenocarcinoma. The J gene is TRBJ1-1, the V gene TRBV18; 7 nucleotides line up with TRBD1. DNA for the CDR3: TGTGCCAGCTCATCGACAGGGATGAACACTGAAGCTTTCTTT. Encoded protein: CASSSTGMNTEAFF.